The TCR beta chain under discussion was sequenced for a study of T cell changes during pregnancy in multiple sclerosis (dated by TCRdb to the late 2010s). For the study in its entirety: In women with multiple sclerosis, the researchers looked at how the T cell repertoire shifted as pregnancy progressed.

Concerning this clone itself: No cognate antigen has been identified for it. Base qualities are missing; no much larger clone stands one base away.

Receptors were amplified or captured by the immunoSEQ multiplex PCR assay. Entries here come from immuneACCESS through TCRdb and include only in-frame sequences with V and J called. Some clones fail to appear in such tables; in the studies checked, an unresolved V gene covers under half of the shortfall, and the cause of the remainder is unknown. The table for this sample lists around 56,000 clones; 75% to 95% of them were counted only once. The leading ten clones occupy approximately 2.3% of the sample. V is trimmed back by 5 bases and J by 3 bases, and the junction contains 3 bases that no gene match accounts for. CDR1 and CDR2 (KGHSH, LQKENI) derive from the germline V gene. There are 13 amino acids in the CDR3, from cysteine to phenylalanine inclusive. Left in the record is the CDR3 DNA by itself, 39 bases read in frame from the first base.

This TCR was recovered from a female donor in good health, enrolled as a control in a pregnancy study. The sample consisted of peripheral blood, taken in the first trimester of pregnancy. The V and J segments used are TRBV18 and TRBJ1-2, and 7 junctional nucleotides match TRBD1. The CDR3: CASSFDRDYGYTF. The nucleotide sequence is given as TGTGCCAGCTCATTTGACAGGGACTATGGCTACACCTTC.